The 9 T cell receptor beta chains in this list originate from one sample, sequenced in a study of blood T cells in healthy people across ages. It was with a sample-barcoded 5' primer and a J-beta primer mix that a second PCR of roughly 7 to 12 cycles was run. TCRdb fed the 5' RACE reads into MiXCR, producing one record per CDR3 protein. Of more than 1,000,000 distinct CDR3 sequences listed, roughly 24% were seen once; the top ten hold approximately 0.79%. The same data also went into a second study, on T cells of mothers and their children.

Material for sequencing was blood. These receptors were obtained from a girl aged 2-10 years in good health.

The V call is TRBV29-1, the J call TRBJ2-4; D gene uncertain. The CDR3 sequence is 17 residues long. V was pared by 4 bases and J by 0 bases, with 19 bases between. Germline-derived CDR1 and CDR2 are SQVTM and ANQGSEA. The CDR3 nucleotides read TGCAGCGTTGTTATCCCGGCAGCTAGATTAGCCAAAAACATTCAGTACTTC. Encoded protein: CSVVIPAARLAKNIQYF. The variable domain in full, completed from reference TRBV29-1 and TRBJ2-4, reads SAVISQKPSRDICQRGTSLTIQCQVDSQVTMMFWYRQQPGQSLTLIATANQGSEATYESGFVIDKFPISRPNLTFSTLTVSNMSPEDSSIYLCSVVIPAARLAKNIQYFGAGTRLSVL.

The chain links TRBV4-2 to TRBJ2-3; the D gene is possibly TRBD1 (5 bases). This CDR3 spans 18 amino acids. The germline V and J ends were trimmed by 1 base and 0 bases, with 17 bases remaining between them. CDR1 is LGHNA, CDR2 YNFKEQ, per germline. DNA for the CDR3: TGTGCCAGCAGCCAAGCAGTCGGTTGGCAGGGTAGCACAGATACGCAGTATTTT. It specifies CASSQAVGWQGSTDTQYF.

This clonotype was counted only a few times. The V gene is TRBV2, the J gene TRBJ2-4, with a tentative D call TRBD1 (6 bases). Germline V gene sequence: CDR1 SNHLY, CDR2 FYNNEI. The CDR3 loop spans 15 amino acids. V lost 10 bases and J 0 bases, leaving 16 bases between the germline ends. CDR3 bases: TGTGCCACCCAAGGACAGAGCCTAGCCAAAAACATTCAGTACTTC. The encoded protein is CATQGQSLAKNIQYF.

This clonotype was counted only a few times. The chain has TRBV18 and TRBJ1-2; 8 bases agree with TRBD1. Germline loops: CDR1 KGHSH, CDR2 LQKENI. CDR3 length: 15 amino acids. V lost 0 bases and J lost 7; bases outside the gene matches: 7. CDR3 sequence (DNA): TGTGCCAGCTCACCACCGACAGGGGATGTCTCTGGCTACACCTTC. Its translation is CASSPPTGDVSGYTF.

This clonotype was counted a few times. The chain couples TRBV29-1 to TRBJ2-7, with D possibly matching TRBD1 (6 bases). Germline V lookup: CDR1 SQVTM, CDR2 ANQGSEA. The CDR3 covers 14 residues. Trimming removed 3 bases from V and 3 bases from J, with 15 bases in between. The DNA for the CDR3 is TGCAGCGTTGACGGACCCGGGACAAGCTACGAGCAGTACTTC. This translates into CSVDGPGTSYEQYF.

The chain combines TRBV4-3 with TRBJ2-7; either TRBD1 or TRBD2 may fit D (5 bases each). There are 14 residues in the CDR3. V lost 0 bases to trimming and J lost 9 bases, with 15 bases between them. Germline values: CDR1 LGHNA, CDR2 YSLEER. The CDR3 loop reads CASSQDIGRDGQYF. CDR3 sequence (DNA): TGCGCCAGCAGCCAAGATATCGGAAGGGACGGGCAGTACTTC.

This clonotype was seen more than once but under ten times. At one boundary the junction diverges from the germline segment, which might be a read error. The chain carries TRBV7-9 and TRBJ2-7, with D maybe TRBD2 (6 bases). The CDR3 totals 13 residues. Per germline, CDR1 SEHNR and CDR2 FQNEAQ (reference sequence). CDR3 nucleotides: TGTACCAGCAGTCCCCCGGGGGAGTACGAGCAGTACTTC. This translates into CTSSPPGEYEQYF.

The chain combines TRBV20-1 with TRBJ1-1; the D is unclear. V gave up 1 base and J gave up 3 bases, with 6 bases separating them. This CDR3 is built from 12 residues. Germline V gene sequence: CDR1 DFQATT, CDR2 SNEGSKA (reference sequence). In DNA form, the CDR3 reads TGCAGTGCTAGAGCCTTTGACACTGAAGCTTTCTTT. Translated, it gives CSARAFDTEAFF.

The chain employs TRBV19 and TRBJ1-1, with D tentatively TRBD1 (5 bases). Between the trimmed V and J ends, which lost 3 bases and 0 bases, there was a span of 8 bases. The CDR3 is 14 amino acids. Germline loops: CDR1 LNHDA, CDR2 SQIVND (reference sequence). The CDR3 bases are TGTGCCAGTAGTATGAGGGGTTTGAACACTGAAGCTTTCTTT. The encoded protein is CASSMRGLNTEAFF.